Here is one T cell receptor (beta chain) with its context. A second about 7 to 11 cycle PCR used barcoded and J-beta primers. TCRdb used MiXCR to reprocess the 5' RACE reads, holding one entry per CDR3 protein. The sample holds around 1,900,000 distinct CDR3 sequences, around 40% seen once. This record comes from a study of blood T cells in healthy people across ages. This CDR3 has 17 residues. Germline V gene data show CDR1 as SGHTA and CDR2 as FQGNSA. V dropped 5 bases and J dropped 10; count of bases not matched to a gene: 15. This sequence was found in a human donor in good health. The chain employs TRBV7-2 and TRBJ1-6, with 9 bases fitting TRBD1. The specimen sequenced was blood. CDR3 nucleotide sequence: TGTGCCAGCAGCCCCCACTTGCCGGGACAGGGTGTCTCACCCCTCCACTTT. Protein sequence: CASSPHLPGQGVSPLHF.